This T cell receptor beta chain stems from a study of blood T cell repertoires in COVID-19. Study-level background: PBMCs, B-cell-depleted T cells, or T cells were the source of the cDNA or gDNA that made up the material.

This clone was counted only a few times. In the source study's methods: Amplification from reference gene primers served as the basis for estimated nucleated cell counts. TCRdb's table, derived via immunoSEQ multiplex PCR, lists solely in-frame clones and lacks some. Clonal size and the V and J genes are those of that table, whereas D and trimming came from the DNA. The sample records 250,000 to 400,000 clones, approximately 90% being singletons. The receptor was isolated from a woman aged 30 to 39 with COVID-19, enrolled during active disease. Sequenced material: peripheral blood.

The CDR3 region is CASTSGVWNTEAFF. As DNA, the CDR3 is TGTGCCAGCACCTCCGGGGTCTGGAACACTGAAGCTTTCTTT. V and J are TRBV28 and TRBJ1-1; D is uncertain. Per the germline V gene, CDR1 is MDHEN and CDR2 is SYDVKM. V was pared by 7 bases and J by 1 base, with 13 bases between. CDR3 length: 14 residues.